These 10 T cell receptor beta chains were sequenced from one sample in a study of T cell responses to AZD1222 COVID-19 vaccine. Profiling relied on immunoSEQ multiplex PCR, and the TCRdb table lists in-frame clones only, not all of them. The table records around 150,000 clones, under 95% of them present only once. The source material was peripheral blood, sampled on day 0 of AZD1222 vaccination. The receptors derive from an adult in good health.

On this clone itself: This CDR3 is also generated by other DNA sequences in the sample. The chain combines TRBV4-3 with TRBJ2-3; D call uncertain. Trimming took off 1 base at V and 0 bases at J, with 5 bases between the two ends. Germline CDR1 is LGHNA and CDR2 is YSLEER. CDR3 size: 14 residues. CDR3 protein: CASSQGRSTDTQYF. CDR3 coding DNA: TGCGCCAGCAGCCAAGGCAGGAGCACAGATACGCAGTATTTT.

The chain recombines TRBV5-1 with TRBJ1-1; TRBD1 agrees at 9 bases. From germline, CDR1 is SGHRS and CDR2 YFSETQ. V dropped 5 bases and J dropped 4; count of bases not matched to a gene: 18. The CDR3 consists of 18 residues. The CDR3 region has the DNA TGCGCCAGCAGGGATGCCGGGACAGGGAGAGTGAGCCGCACTGAAGCTTTCTTT. The encoded protein is CASRDAGTGRVSRTEAFF.

J is TRBJ2-5 and V is TRBV6-2 or TRBV6-3, with TRBD2 matching 13 bases. Germline assignment: CDR1 MNHEY and CDR2 SVGEGT. The ends lost 2 bases at V and 5 bases at J; junction bases unmatched: 14. CDR3 length: 19 amino acids. CDR3 nucleotide sequence: TGTGCCAGCAGTTACGCCGGACTAGCGGGAGATCTATTTCGGGAGACCCAGTACTTC. It codes for CASSYAGLAGDLFRETQYF.

This chain joins TRBV28 and TRBJ1-5, with D unresolved. The CDR3 loop spans 14 amino acids. V lost 7 bases to trimming and J lost 0 bases, with 10 bases between them. Germline V lookup: CDR1 MDHEN, CDR2 SYDVKM. The CDR3 DNA reads as TGTGCCAGCATCCCTGGAGGTAGCAATCAGCCCCAGCATTTT. Protein sequence: CASIPGGSNQPQHF.

The chain joins TRBV5-5 to TRBJ1-6; D is perhaps TRBD1 (5 bases). With 1 base removed from V and 6 bases from J, the gap between germline ends came to 11 bases. The CDR3 extends over 15 amino acids. Germline V gene data show CDR1 as SGHKS and CDR2 as YYEKEE (reference sequence). CDR3 sequence: CASSLYGGFNSPLHF. For the CDR3, the DNA is TGTGCCAGCAGCTTGTACGGGGGATTTAATTCACCCCTCCACTTT.

CDR3 protein: CASMKRDRGNSPLHF. The CDR3 nucleotides read TGTGCCAGCATGAAGCGGGACAGGGGTAATTCACCCCTCCACTTT. The chain links TRBV6-5 to TRBJ1-6, with 10 bases fitting TRBD1. With V trimmed by 7 bases and J by 6 bases, 6 bases remained unmatched. Germline-derived CDR1 and CDR2 are MNHEY and SVGAGI. The CDR3 extends over 15 amino acids.

This chain uses TRBV18 with TRBJ1-1; D may be TRBD1 (5 bases). Germline V lookup: CDR1 KGHSH, CDR2 LQKENI. With 1 base removed from V and 2 bases from J, the gap between germline ends came to 11 bases. This CDR3 spans 15 amino acids. The CDR3 DNA follows: TGTGCCAGCTCACCACGGGGGACCGAAAACACTGAAGCTTTCTTT. Translation gives CASSPRGTENTEAFF. The full variable domain, with the rest looked up from reference TRBV18 and TRBJ1-1, is NAGVMQNPRHLVRRRGQEARLRCSPMKGHSHVYWYRQLPEEGLKFMVYLQKENIIDESGMPKERFSAEFPKEGPSILRIQQVVRGDSAAYFCASSPRGTENTEAFFGQGTRLTVV.

This chain uses TRBV9 with TRBJ2-7, with 8 bases that match TRBD2. Trimming at V came to 4 bases and at J to 0 bases, leaving 6 bases not matched to a gene. The length of the CDR3 is 15 residues. Germline V gene sequence: CDR1 SGDLS, CDR2 YYNGEE. CDR3 nucleotides: TGTGCCAGCAGCCCAAGCGGGGGAAGCTCCTACGAGCAGTACTTC. Translation gives CASSPSGGSSYEQYF.

The chain joins TRBV7-8 to TRBJ2-1; TRBD2 agrees at 7 bases. The J segment lost 6 bases and the V segment lost 3 bases, leaving 5 bases of the junction unmatched. CDR3 length: 14 amino acids. Germline assignment: CDR1 SGHVS and CDR2 FQNEAQ. Here the CDR3 reads CASSLASGINEQFF. Here the CDR3 DNA reads TGTGCCAGCAGCTTGGCAAGCGGGATCAATGAGCAGTTCTTC.

This chain links TRBV5-6 with TRBJ2-1; TRBD1 matches 10 bases. CDR1 and CDR2 from the germline V gene are SGHDT and YYEEEE. V was pared by 3 bases and J by 6 bases, with 0 bases of the junction left unmatched. This CDR3 region has 13 residues. This CDR3 is CASSWDRGNEQFF. DNA of the CDR3: TGTGCCAGCAGCTGGGACAGGGGCAATGAGCAGTTCTTC.